A single sample is the source of the 20 T cell receptor beta chains below, sequenced in a study of T cells in Graves' hyperthyroidism and ophthalmopathy. Amplification of TCR beta CDR3 regions was performed using RNA transcripts as template. An initial round of RT-PCR targeting the TCR CDR3 relied on the HTBI primer set. A single record per CDR3 protein comes from TCRdb applying MiXCR to the multiplex PCR reads. The data contain roughly 700,000 distinct CDR3 sequences, around 15% of them singletons. The sequenced material came from blood. The receptors come from a woman younger than 35 with Graves' hyperthyroidism.

Points on this clonotype: A much larger clone lies one base from this, so it may be a read error. The chain carries TRBV28 and TRBJ2-3; the D gene is possibly TRBD1 (6 bases). CDR3 length equals 17 residues. CDR1 and CDR2 (germline): MDHEN, SYDVKM. Deletions cut 2 bases from V and 1 base from J, with 16 bases between. The chain's CDR3 is CASSLIGAGARTDTQYF. In nucleotides, the CDR3 is TGTGCCAGCAGTTTAATTGGGGCAGGGGCACGCACAGATACGCAGTATTTT.

V usage is TRBV29-1 and J usage is TRBJ1-1; TRBD1 is a possible D gene (6 bases). The CDR3 spans 13 residues. Per the germline V gene, CDR1 is SQVTM and CDR2 is ANQGSEA. V lost 7 bases and J 1 base, leaving 13 bases between the germline ends. Here the CDR3 DNA reads TGCAGCGCCCAGACAGGATCGAACACTGAAGCTTTCTTT. Its protein is CSAQTGSNTEAFF.

This clonotype was observed many times. The chain recombines TRBV20-1 with TRBJ2-3; the match to TRBD2 covers 7 bases. The V segment lost 1 base and the J segment 2 bases; nucleotides outside the gene matches: 9. The CDR3 has 16 amino acids. CDR1 is DFQATT and CDR2 is SNEGSKA in the germline V gene (reference sequence). CDR3 in DNA: TGCAGTGCTAGAGGGGTTGGGCGGGGGACCACAGATACGCAGTATTTT. It translates to CSARGVGRGTTDTQYF.

This clonotype has just a few counts. The rearrangement joins TRBV2 to TRBJ2-1; 7 nucleotides match TRBD2. The germline V gene encodes CDR1 SNHLY and CDR2 FYNNEI. V was pared by 7 bases and J by 2 bases, with 14 bases of the junction left unmatched. The CDR3 is made up of 17 amino acids. CDR3 bases: TGTGCCAGCATCATTAGCCTTAAGCGGGGAACCTACAATGAGCAGTTCTTC. Protein sequence: CASIISLKRGTYNEQFF.

This clonotype was detected ten times or more. This sequence joins TRBV7-2 and TRBJ2-3; possibly TRBD1 or TRBD2 for D (5 bases each). The CDR3 runs 18 residues. The V end was cut by 5 bases, the J end by 0 bases, with 21 bases between. Germline V gene data show CDR1 as SGHTA and CDR2 as FQGNSA. Written as DNA, the CDR3 is TGTGCCAGCAGCGGAACCGCACGGGACGGTTCTAGCACAGATACGCAGTATTTT. As protein: CASSGTARDGSSTDTQYF.

Concerning this clonotype: This may come from a read error, since a much larger clone is one base off. Given the absence of the conserved phenylalanine or tryptophan at the CDR3 end, a read error is likely. V is TRBV2 and J is TRBJ1-5; the match to TRBD1 covers 9 bases. The CDR3 has 15 residues. The J segment lost 2 bases and the V segment lost 6 bases, leaving 5 bases of the junction unmatched. Germline-derived CDR1 and CDR2 are SNHLY and FYNNEI. CDR3 DNA: TGTGCCAGCAGAAGACAGGGGGGGGGCAATCAGCCCCAGCATTCT. As protein: CASRRQGGGNQPQHS.

In this sample, this clonotype turned up a few times. The chain has TRBV27 and TRBJ1-5, with D possibly matching TRBD1 (6 bases). The CDR3 is 15 amino acids. CDR1 is MNHEY and CDR2 is SMNVEV in the germline V gene (reference sequence). Trimming removed 1 base at V and 7 bases at J, with 14 bases between. CDR3 loop: CASSLWAGAVQPQHF. DNA of the CDR3: TGTGCCAGCAGTTTATGGGCAGGGGCGGTGCAGCCCCAGCATTTT.

This clonotype appeared many times. The chain joins TRBV2 to TRBJ2-1; 9 nucleotides agree with TRBD2. This CDR3 region has 15 residues. V trimming: 5 bases; J trimming: 1 base; junction bases outside the gene matches: 3. Germline V lookup: CDR1 SNHLY, CDR2 FYNNEI. CDR3 sequence: CASSQTSGSYNEQFF. CDR3 nucleotide sequence: TGTGCCAGCAGTCAGACTAGCGGTTCCTACAATGAGCAGTTCTTC.

This sequence joins TRBV12-3 or TRBV12-4 and TRBJ2-2; 10 bases fit TRBD2. Germline trimming cut 2 bases from V and 0 bases from J; bases unmatched to any gene: 12. This CDR3 contains 20 residues. The CDR3 is CASSLLAGVIIVANTGELFF. The CDR3 DNA is TGTGCCAGCAGTTTACTAGCGGGAGTTATCATCGTGGCGAACACCGGGGAGCTGTTTTTT.

The chain links TRBV20-1 to TRBJ2-1; 8 bases agree with TRBD2. The CDR3 is 14 residues long. Germline CDR1 DFQATT, CDR2 SNEGSKA (reference sequence). V was clipped by 3 bases and J by 4 bases; unmatched bases: 5. The CDR3, as DNA: TGCAGTGCTAGTGAGCGGGAGATATACAATGAGCAGTTCTTC. Protein: CSASEREIYNEQFF.

This clonotype was seen only a few times. The rearrangement links TRBV5-4 to TRBJ2-1; TRBD2 matches 9 bases. V dropped 3 bases and J dropped 6; count of bases not matched to a gene: 7. This CDR3 is 15 amino acids long. The germline CDR1 and CDR2 sequences are SGHNT and YYREEE (reference sequence). CDR3 region: CASSYDAGGANEQFF. CDR3 sequence (DNA): TGTGCCAGCAGCTACGATGCGGGGGGGGCCAATGAGCAGTTCTTC. The full variable domain, in which reference TRBV5-4 and TRBJ2-1 provide the parts outside the CDR3, is ETGVTQSPTHLIKTRGQQVTLRCSSQSGHNTVSWYQQALGQGPQFIFQYYREEENGRGNFPPRFSGLQFPNYSSELNVNALELDDSALYLCASSYDAGGANEQFFGPGTRLTVL.

This clonotype has just a few counts. The V call is TRBV6-1, the J call TRBJ1-5; 8 bases align to TRBD1. CDR1 is MNHNS and CDR2 is SASEGT in the germline V gene. V trimming: 6 bases; J trimming: 3 bases; junction bases outside the gene matches: 7. This CDR3 is built from 15 residues. In DNA form, the CDR3 reads TGTGCCAGCAGCTGGGACAGGCCCTTCAATCAGCCCCAGCATTTT. Translation gives CASSWDRPFNQPQHF.

In this sample, this clonotype turned up a few times. The chain recombines TRBV28 with TRBJ2-5; D is ambiguous. V was clipped by 4 bases and J by 2 bases, with 14 bases between them. CDR1 is MDHEN, CDR2 SYDVKM, per germline. This CDR3 has 15 residues. The CDR3 protein is CASSSRLIGQETQYF. DNA of the CDR3: TGTGCCAGCAGTTCCCGGTTGATAGGGCAAGAGACCCAGTACTTC.

This clonotype came up many times. The rearrangement links TRBV4-3 to TRBJ1-2; D remains unclear. This CDR3 has 14 residues. The V and J ends lost 3 bases and 5 bases respectively, with 13 bases between them. The germline gives CDR1 LGHNA, CDR2 YSLEER. The CDR3 nucleotides read TGCGCCAGCAGCCACGGCAGTCGCGGATATGGCTACACCTTC. It yields the protein CASSHGSRGYGYTF.

The chain employs TRBV27 and TRBJ2-7; TRBD2 matches at 7 bases. Germline V lookup: CDR1 MNHEY, CDR2 SMNVEV (reference sequence). The CDR3 sequence is 15 residues long. The V segment lost 8 bases and the J segment 0 bases; nucleotides outside the gene matches: 10. The CDR3 sequence is CASQDSSGSSYEQYF. The CDR3 DNA is TGTGCCAGCCAGGATTCTAGCGGTTCCTCCTACGAGCAGTACTTC.

This rearrangement joins TRBV6-1 to TRBJ1-1; D unclear. Trimming cost V 2 bases and J 0 bases, with 16 bases left between them. The CDR3 has 17 amino acids. Germline CDR1 MNHNS, CDR2 SASEGT. The CDR3: CASSEPFRGLLNTEAFF. DNA for the CDR3: TGTGCCAGCAGTGAACCATTTCGTGGACTGTTGAACACTGAAGCTTTCTTT.

Concerning this clonotype: One end of the junction varies from germline; a read error may be responsible. This sequence joins TRBV6-2 or TRBV6-3 and TRBJ1-1, with a tentative D call TRBD1 (6 bases). Per germline, CDR1 MNHEY and CDR2 SVGEGT. This CDR3 contains 15 residues. CDR3 residues: CASSYQGWGNTGAFF. The CDR3 nucleotides read TGTGCCAGCAGTTACCAGGGGTGGGGGAACACTGGAGCTTTCTTT.

The table lists this clonotype with a count of one. A much larger clone is a single base away; this may be a read error. This sequence joins TRBV19 and TRBJ1-1, with D possibly matching TRBD1 (5 bases). Trimming pared 5 bases from V and 6 bases from J, leaving 22 bases between. The CDR3 consists of 16 residues. Germline V lookup: CDR1 LNHDA, CDR2 SQIVND (reference sequence). The CDR3 nucleotides are TGTGCCAGTAGTCCCTCCTCGGGACGGTGGGGGGCTGAAGCTTTCTTT. Its protein product is CASSPSSGRWGAEAFF.

This clonotype occurred a few times. The chain's CDR3 is CSARDRHLTNTGELFF. As DNA, the CDR3 is TGCAGTGCTAGAGATCGACACCTCACGAACACCGGGGAGCTGTTTTTT. The chain couples TRBV20-1 to TRBJ2-2, with D uncertain. The ends were cut back, 0 bases at V and 0 bases at J, with 11 bases in the middle. Germline V CDR1 and CDR2: DFQATT, SNEGSKA (reference sequence). This CDR3 spans 16 amino acids.

CDR3 DNA sequence: TGTGCCATCAGCCGGGACACCGGATTGGAGCAGTTCTTC. Translating it yields CAISRDTGLEQFF. This sequence joins TRBV10-3 and TRBJ2-1; possible D gene TRBD1, 6 bases. The CDR3 is made up of 13 amino acids. CDR1 is ENHRY, CDR2 SYGVKD, per germline. V lost 6 bases, J lost 10 bases, and 16 bases lay in between.